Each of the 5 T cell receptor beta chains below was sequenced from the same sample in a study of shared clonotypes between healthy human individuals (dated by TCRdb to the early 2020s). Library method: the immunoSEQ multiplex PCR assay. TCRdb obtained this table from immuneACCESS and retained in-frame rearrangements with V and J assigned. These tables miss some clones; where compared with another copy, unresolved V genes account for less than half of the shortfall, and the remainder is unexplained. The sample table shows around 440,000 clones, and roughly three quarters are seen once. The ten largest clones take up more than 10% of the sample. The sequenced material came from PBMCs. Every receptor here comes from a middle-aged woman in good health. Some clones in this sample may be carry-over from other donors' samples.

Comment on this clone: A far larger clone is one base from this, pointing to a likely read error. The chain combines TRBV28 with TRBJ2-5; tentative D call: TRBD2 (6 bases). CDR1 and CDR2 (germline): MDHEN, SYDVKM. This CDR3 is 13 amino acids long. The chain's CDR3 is CVSSRDSQETQYF. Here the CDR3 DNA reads TGTGTCAGCAGTCGGGACTCCCAAGAGACCCAGTACTTC.

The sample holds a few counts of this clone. The CDR3 region has the DNA TGTGCTAGTGGTTCCAGGGGATACGGGAGGGCCGTTGGGTACAATGAGCAGTTCTTC. It encodes CASGSRGYGRAVGYNEQFF. This sequence joins TRBV12-5 and TRBJ2-1, with 8 bases matching TRBD2. Germline V lookup: CDR1 LGHNT, CDR2 FRNRAP. With V trimmed by 4 bases and J by 4 bases, 18 bases remained unmatched. The CDR3 totals 19 residues. The complete variable domain, with remaining parts taken from reference TRBV12-5 and TRBJ2-1, reads DARVTQTPRHKVTEMGQEVTMRCQPILGHNTVFWYRQTMMQGLELLAYFRNRAPLDDSGMPKDRFSAEMPDATLATLKIQPSEPRDSAVYFCASGSRGYGRAVGYNEQFFGPGTRLTVL.

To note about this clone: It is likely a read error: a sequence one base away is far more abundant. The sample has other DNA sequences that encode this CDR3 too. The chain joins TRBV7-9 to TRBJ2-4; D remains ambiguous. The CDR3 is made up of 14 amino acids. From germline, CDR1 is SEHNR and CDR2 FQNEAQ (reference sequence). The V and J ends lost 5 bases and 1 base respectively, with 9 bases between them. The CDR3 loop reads CASSLTAAKNIQYF. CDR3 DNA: TGTGCCAGCAGCCTAACGGCGGCCAAAAACATTCAGTACTTC.

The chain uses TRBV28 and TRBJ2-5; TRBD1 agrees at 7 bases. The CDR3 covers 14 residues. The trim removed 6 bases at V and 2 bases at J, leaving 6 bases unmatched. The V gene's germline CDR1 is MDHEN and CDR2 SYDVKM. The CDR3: CASRVTGPQETQYF. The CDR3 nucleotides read TGTGCCAGCAGAGTGACAGGGCCACAAGAGACCCAGTACTTC.

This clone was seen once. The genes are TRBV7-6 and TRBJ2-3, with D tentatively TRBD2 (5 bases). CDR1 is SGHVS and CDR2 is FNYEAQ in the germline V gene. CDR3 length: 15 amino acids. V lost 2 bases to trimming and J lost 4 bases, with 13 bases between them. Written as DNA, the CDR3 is TGTGCCAGCAGCTTATCCCCTAGCTTCGCAGATACGCAGTATTTT. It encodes CASSLSPSFADTQYF.